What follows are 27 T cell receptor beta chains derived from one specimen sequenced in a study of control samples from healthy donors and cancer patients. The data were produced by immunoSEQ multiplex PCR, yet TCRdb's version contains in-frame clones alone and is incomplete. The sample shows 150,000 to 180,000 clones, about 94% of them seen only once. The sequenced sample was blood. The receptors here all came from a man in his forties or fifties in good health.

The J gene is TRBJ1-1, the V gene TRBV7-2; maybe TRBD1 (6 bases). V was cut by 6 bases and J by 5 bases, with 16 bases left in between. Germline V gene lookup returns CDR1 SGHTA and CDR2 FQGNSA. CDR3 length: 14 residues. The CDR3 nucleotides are TGTGCCAGCAGAACAGGGCCTTGGGGGACTGAAGCTTTCTTT. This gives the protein CASRTGPWGTEAFF.

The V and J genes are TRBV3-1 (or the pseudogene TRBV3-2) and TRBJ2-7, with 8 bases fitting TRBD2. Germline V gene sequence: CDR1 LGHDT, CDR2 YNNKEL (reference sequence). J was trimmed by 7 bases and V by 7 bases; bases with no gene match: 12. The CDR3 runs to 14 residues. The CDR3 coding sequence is TGTGCCAGCACCTACGGGGGCCCGGGGGGGGAGCAGTACTTC. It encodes CASTYGGPGGEQYF.

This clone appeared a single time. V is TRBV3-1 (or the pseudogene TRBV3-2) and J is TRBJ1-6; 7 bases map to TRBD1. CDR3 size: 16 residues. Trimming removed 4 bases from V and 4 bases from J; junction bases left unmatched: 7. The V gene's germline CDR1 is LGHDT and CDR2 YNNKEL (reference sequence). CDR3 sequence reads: CASSRATGRYNSPLHF. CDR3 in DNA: TGTGCCAGCAGCCGGGCGACAGGGAGATATAATTCACCCCTCCACTTT.

CDR3 in amino acids: CASSFSLLTGELFF. In nucleotides, the CDR3 is TGTGCCAGCAGCTTTTCTTTGCTCACCGGGGAGCTGTTTTTT. The rearrangement joins TRBV11-2 to TRBJ2-2; D unresolved. V shed 3 bases and J shed 4 bases, with 9 bases lying between them. There are 14 residues in the CDR3. Germline V gene data show CDR1 as SGHAT and CDR2 as FQNNGV.

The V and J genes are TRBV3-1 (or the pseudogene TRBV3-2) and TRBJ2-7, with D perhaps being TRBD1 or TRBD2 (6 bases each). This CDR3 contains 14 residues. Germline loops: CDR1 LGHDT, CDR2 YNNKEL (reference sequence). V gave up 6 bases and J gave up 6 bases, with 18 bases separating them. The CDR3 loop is CASSHSEQGGEQYF. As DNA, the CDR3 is TGTGCCAGCAGTCATTCAGAACAGGGAGGCGAGCAGTACTTC.

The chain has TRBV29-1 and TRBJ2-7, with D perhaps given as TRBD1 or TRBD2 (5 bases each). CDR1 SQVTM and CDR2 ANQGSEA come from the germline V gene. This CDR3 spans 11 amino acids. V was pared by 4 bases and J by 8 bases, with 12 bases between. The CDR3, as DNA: TGCAGCGTTGGACTGGGGGACCAGCAGTACTTC. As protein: CSVGLGDQQYF.

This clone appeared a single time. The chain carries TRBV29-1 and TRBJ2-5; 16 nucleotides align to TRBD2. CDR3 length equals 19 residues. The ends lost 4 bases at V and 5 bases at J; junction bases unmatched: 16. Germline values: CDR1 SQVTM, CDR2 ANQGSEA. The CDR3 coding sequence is TGCAGCGTTGGGTCTGGGACTAGCGGGAGGGTTCTTCCATGGGAGACCCAGTACTTC. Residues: CSVGSGTSGRVLPWETQYF.

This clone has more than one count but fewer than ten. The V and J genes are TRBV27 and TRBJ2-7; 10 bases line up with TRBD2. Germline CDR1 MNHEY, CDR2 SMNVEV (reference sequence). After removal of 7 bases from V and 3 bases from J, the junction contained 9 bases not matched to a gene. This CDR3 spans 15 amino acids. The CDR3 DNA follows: TGTGCCAGCAACCGAGCAGGACTAGCGGTCTACGAGCAGTACTTC. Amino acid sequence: CASNRAGLAVYEQYF.

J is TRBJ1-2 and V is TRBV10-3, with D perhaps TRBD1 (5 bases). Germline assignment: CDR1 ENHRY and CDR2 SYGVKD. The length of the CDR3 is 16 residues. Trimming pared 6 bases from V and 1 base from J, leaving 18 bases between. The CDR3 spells CAIRVPGPTLNYGYTF. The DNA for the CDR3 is TGTGCCATCAGGGTTCCGGGACCGACCCTTAACTATGGCTACACCTTC.

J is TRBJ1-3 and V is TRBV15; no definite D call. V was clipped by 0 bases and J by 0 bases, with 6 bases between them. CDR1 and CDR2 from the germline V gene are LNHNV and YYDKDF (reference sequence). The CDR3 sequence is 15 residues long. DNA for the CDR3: TGTGCCACCAGCAGAGATCGGGGCTCTGGAAACACCATATATTTT. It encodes CATSRDRGSGNTIYF. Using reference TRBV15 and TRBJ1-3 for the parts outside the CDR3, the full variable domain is DAMVIQNPRYQVTQFGKPVTLSCSQTLNHNVMYWYQQKSSQAPKLLFHYYDKDFNNEADTPDNFQSRRPNTSFCFLDIRSPGLGDTAMYLCATSRDRGSGNTIYFGEGSWLTVV.

CDR3 DNA: TGTGCCAGCAGTTTCCAGGCTGTCTACACCTTC. Translating it yields CASSFQAVYTF. The J gene is TRBJ1-2, the V gene TRBV12-3 or TRBV12-4, with D unclear. V was pared by 3 bases and J by 10 bases, with 9 bases between. The CDR3 is 11 amino acids.

The CDR3 loop is CASSGDGYNSPLHF. CDR3 in DNA: TGTGCCAGTAGTGGTGACGGTTATAATTCACCCCTCCACTTT. J is TRBJ1-6 and V is TRBV19, with unresolved D. Trimming removed 5 bases from V and 4 bases from J, with 9 bases in between. The CDR3 spans 14 residues. The germline V gene has CDR1 LNHDA and CDR2 SQIVND (reference sequence).

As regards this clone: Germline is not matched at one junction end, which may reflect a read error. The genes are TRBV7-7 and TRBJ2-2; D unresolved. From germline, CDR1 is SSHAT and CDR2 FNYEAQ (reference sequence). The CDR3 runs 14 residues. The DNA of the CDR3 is TGTGCTAGCAGCTATAGTGGGAACACCGGGGAGCTGTTTTTT. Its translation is CASSYSGNTGELFF.

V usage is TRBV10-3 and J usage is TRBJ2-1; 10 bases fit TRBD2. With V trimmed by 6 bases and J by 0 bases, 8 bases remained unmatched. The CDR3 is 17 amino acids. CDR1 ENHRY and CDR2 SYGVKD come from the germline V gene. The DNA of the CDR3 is TGTGCCATCAGGAGTCTCTCTAGCGGGAGCTCCTACAATGAGCAGTTCTTC. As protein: CAIRSLSSGSSYNEQFF.

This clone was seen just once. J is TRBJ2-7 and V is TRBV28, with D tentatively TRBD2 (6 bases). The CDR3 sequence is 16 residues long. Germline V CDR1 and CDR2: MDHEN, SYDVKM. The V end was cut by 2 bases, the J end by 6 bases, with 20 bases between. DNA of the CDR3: TGTGCCAGCAGTTTAGACCCGGAGGGGCCGAAGGGCGAGCAGTACTTC. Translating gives CASSLDPEGPKGEQYF.

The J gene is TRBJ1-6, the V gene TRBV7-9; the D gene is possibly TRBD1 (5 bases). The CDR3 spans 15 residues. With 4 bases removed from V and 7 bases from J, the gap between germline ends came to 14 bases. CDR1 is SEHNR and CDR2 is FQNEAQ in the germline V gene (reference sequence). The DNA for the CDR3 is TGTGCCAGCAGCTCGAGGGGTCGGGCCAATTCACCCCTCCACTTT. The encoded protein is CASSSRGRANSPLHF.

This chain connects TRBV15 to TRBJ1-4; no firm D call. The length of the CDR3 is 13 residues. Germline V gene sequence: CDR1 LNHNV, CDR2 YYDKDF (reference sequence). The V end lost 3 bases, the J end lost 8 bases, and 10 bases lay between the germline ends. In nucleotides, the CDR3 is TGTGCCACCAGCAGTAACGACGGAGAAAAACTGTTTTTT. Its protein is CATSSNDGEKLFF.

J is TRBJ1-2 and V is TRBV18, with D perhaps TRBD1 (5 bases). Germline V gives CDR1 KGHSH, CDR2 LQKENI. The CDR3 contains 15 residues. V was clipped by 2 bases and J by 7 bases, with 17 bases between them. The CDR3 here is CASSPGAQGFAGYTF. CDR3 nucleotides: TGTGCCAGCTCACCAGGGGCGCAGGGTTTCGCTGGCTACACCTTC.

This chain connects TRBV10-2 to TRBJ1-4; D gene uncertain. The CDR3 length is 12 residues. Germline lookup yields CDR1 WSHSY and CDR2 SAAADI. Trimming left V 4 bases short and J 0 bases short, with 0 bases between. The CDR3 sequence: CASSATNEKLFF. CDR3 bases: TGCGCCAGCAGTGCAACTAATGAAAAACTGTTTTTT.

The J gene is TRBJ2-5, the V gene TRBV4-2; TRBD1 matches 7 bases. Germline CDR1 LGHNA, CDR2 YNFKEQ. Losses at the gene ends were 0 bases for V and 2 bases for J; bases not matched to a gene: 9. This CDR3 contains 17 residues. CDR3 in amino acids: CASSQEGTGALQETQYF. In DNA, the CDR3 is TGTGCCAGCAGCCAAGAGGGAACAGGGGCCCTTCAAGAGACCCAGTACTTC.

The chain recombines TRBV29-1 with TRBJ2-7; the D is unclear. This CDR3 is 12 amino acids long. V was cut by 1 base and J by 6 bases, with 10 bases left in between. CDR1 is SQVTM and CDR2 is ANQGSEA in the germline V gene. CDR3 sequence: CSVEGRGLEQYF. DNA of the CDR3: TGCAGCGTTGAAGGACGAGGTCTCGAGCAGTACTTC.

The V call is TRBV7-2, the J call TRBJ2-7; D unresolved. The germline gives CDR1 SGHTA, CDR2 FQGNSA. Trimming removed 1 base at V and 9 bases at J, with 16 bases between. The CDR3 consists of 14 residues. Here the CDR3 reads CASSLDGWSPTQYF. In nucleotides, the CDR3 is TGTGCCAGCAGCTTAGACGGGTGGTCCCCTACGCAGTACTTC.

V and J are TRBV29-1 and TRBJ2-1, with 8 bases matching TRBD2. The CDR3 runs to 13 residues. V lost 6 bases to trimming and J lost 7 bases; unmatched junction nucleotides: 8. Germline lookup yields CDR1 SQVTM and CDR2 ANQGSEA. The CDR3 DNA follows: TGCAGCGTCAGGGACGGGGGGGCAAATGAGCAGTTCTTC. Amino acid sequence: CSVRDGGANEQFF.

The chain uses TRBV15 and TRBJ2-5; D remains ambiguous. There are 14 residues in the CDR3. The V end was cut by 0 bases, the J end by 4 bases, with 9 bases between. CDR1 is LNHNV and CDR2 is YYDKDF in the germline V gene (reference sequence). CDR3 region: CATSRDRQRETQYF. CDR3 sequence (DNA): TGTGCCACCAGCAGAGATCGGCAGAGAGAGACCCAGTACTTC.

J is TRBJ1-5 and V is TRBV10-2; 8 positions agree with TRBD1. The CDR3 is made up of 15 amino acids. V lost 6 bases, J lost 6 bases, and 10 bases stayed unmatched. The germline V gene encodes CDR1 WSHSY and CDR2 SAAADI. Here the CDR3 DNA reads TGCGCCAGCAGCCGCGGACAGGGAGTCAGTCAGCCCCAGCATTTT. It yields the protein CASSRGQGVSQPQHF.

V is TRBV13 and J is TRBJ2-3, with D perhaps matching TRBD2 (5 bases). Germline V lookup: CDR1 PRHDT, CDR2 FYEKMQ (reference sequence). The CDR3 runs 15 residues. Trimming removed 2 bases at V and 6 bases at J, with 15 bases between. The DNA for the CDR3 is TGTGCCAGCAGCTTAATTTCCGGGGAGCCGGATACGCAGTATTTT. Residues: CASSLISGEPDTQYF.

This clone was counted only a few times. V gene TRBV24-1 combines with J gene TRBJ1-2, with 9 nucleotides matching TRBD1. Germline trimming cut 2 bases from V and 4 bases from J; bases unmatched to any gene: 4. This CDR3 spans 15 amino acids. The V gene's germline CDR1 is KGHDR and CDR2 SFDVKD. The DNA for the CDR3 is TGTGCCACCAGTGATTCCGGGACAGGGTCCTATGGCTACACCTTC. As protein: CATSDSGTGSYGYTF.